Listed here are 23 T cell receptor beta chains from one sample, sequenced in a study of T cells in tuberculosis. Thawed, overnight-rested PBMC were stained with GMM-loaded CD1B tetramer, viability dye and anti-CD3, then sorted. C32 glucose monomycolate from Rhodococcus equi was loaded onto the CD1B tetramers. Measured with immunoSEQ multiplex PCR; TCRdb has only the in-frame clones, and not every one. The sample contains more than 45,000 clones, approximately 88% of which appear only once. The sequenced material came from CD1b-GMM tetramer-negative cells sorted from PBMCs. These TCRs come from an adult woman with latent tuberculosis.

The rearrangement uses TRBV11-2 and TRBJ2-3; 9 positions match TRBD1. This CDR3 is built from 14 residues. Germline assignment: CDR1 SGHAT and CDR2 FQNNGV. Trimming took 5 bases from V and 6 from J; bases not matched to a gene: 6. This CDR3 is CASSKQGARDTQYF. CDR3 bases: TGTGCCAGCAGCAAACAGGGGGCGAGGGATACGCAGTATTTT. Combining the CDR3 with reference TRBV11-2 and TRBJ2-3 gives the whole variable domain EAGVAQSPRYKIIEKRQSVAFWCNPISGHATLYWYQQILGQGPKLLIQFQNNGVVDDSQLPKDRFSAERLKGVDSTLKIQPAKLEDSAVYLCASSKQGARDTQYFGPGTRLTVL.

Only one count was recorded for this clone. The V and J genes are TRBV2 and TRBJ2-3; 8 bases are a match to TRBD1. The CDR3 spans 17 residues. The V and J ends lost 4 bases and 0 bases, in that order; junction bases with no gene match: 9. Germline-derived CDR1 and CDR2 are SNHLY and FYNNEI. The CDR3 DNA is TGTGCCAGCAGTGGTGAACCAGGGGGCCCTAGCACAGATACGCAGTATTTT. It codes for CASSGEPGGPSTDTQYF.

The rearrangement links TRBV9 to TRBJ2-1; TRBD2 might be the D (6 bases). This CDR3 comprises 15 residues. Trimming took off 0 bases at V and 6 bases at J, with 13 bases between the two ends. From germline, CDR1 is SGDLS and CDR2 YYNGEE. Written as DNA, the CDR3 is TGTGCCAGCAGCGTAGGAACTAGCTTCCTCAATGAGCAGTTCTTC. Protein sequence: CASSVGTSFLNEQFF. The full variable domain, in which reference TRBV9 and TRBJ2-1 provide the parts outside the CDR3, is DSGVTQTPKHLITATGQRVTLRCSPRSGDLSVYWYQQSLDQGLQFLIQYYNGEERAKGNILERFSAQQFPDLHSELNLSSLELGDSALYFCASSVGTSFLNEQFFGPGTRLTVL.

This rearrangement joins TRBV2 to TRBJ1-6, with 9 bases aligning to TRBD1. Germline CDR1 and CDR2: SNHLY and FYNNEI. The CDR3 spans 15 residues. V lost 6 bases to trimming and J lost 9 bases; unmatched junction nucleotides: 9. CDR3 in DNA: TGTGCCAGCAGGGGGACAGGGTCCCCTATTTCACCCCTCCACTTT. This codes for CASRGTGSPISPLHF. Complete variable domain (other parts from reference TRBV2 and TRBJ1-6): EPEVTQTPSHQVTQMGQEVILRCVPISNHLYFYWYRQILGQKVEFLVSFYNNEISEKSEIFDDQFSVERPDGSNFTLKIRSTKLEDSAMYFCASRGTGSPISPLHFGNGTRLTVT.

The sample holds a few counts of this clone. The chain has TRBV21-1 and TRBJ2-7; TRBD2, the D gene given by the table, was not confirmed from the DNA. TRBV21-1 is designated a pseudogene. The CDR3 has 15 amino acids. The CDR3 region is CARGAPSGILYEQYF. The DNA for the CDR3 is TGTGCCAGAGGGGCTCCTAGCGGGATTTTATACGAGCAGTACTTC.

The chain combines TRBV15 with TRBJ1-2, with 9 bases lining up with TRBD1. The V segment lost 1 base and the J segment 8 bases; nucleotides outside the gene matches: 8. Germline CDR1 LNHNV, CDR2 YYDKDF (reference sequence). There are 15 residues in the CDR3. CDR3: CATSRGGQGLGGYTF. The DNA for the CDR3 is TGTGCCACCAGCAGAGGGGGACAGGGTTTGGGGGGCTACACCTTC.

CDR3 amino acids: CASSALETQYF. CDR3 nucleotides: TGCGCCAGCAGTGCCCTGGAGACCCAGTACTTC. The gene calls are TRBV10-2 and TRBJ2-5; D is uncertain. The CDR3 consists of 11 residues. Between the trimmed V and J ends, which lost 4 bases and 5 bases, there was a span of 5 bases. CDR1 WSHSY and CDR2 SAAADI come from the germline V gene.

V usage is TRBV4-1 and J usage is TRBJ2-2; D gene uncertain. The CDR3 is 15 amino acids. Trimming left V 1 base short and J 3 bases short, with 9 bases between. Germline V lookup: CDR1 MGHRA, CDR2 YSYEKL. The CDR3: CASSQGSVDTGELFF. The CDR3 DNA reads TGCGCCAGCAGCCAAGGAAGCGTGGACACCGGGGAGCTGTTTTTT.

This clone was detected only a few times. This sequence joins TRBV5-1 and TRBJ2-7; D unclear. V was cut by 0 bases and J by 0 bases, with 4 bases left in between. The CDR3 is 13 amino acids. Looked up from germline, CDR1 is SGHRS and CDR2 is YFSETQ. CDR3 residues: CASSLARSYEQYF. In DNA form, the CDR3 reads TGCGCCAGCAGCTTGGCTCGCTCCTACGAGCAGTACTTC.

The genes are TRBV27 and TRBJ2-7, with D maybe TRBD1 (7 bases). V was clipped by 6 bases and J by 2 bases, with 17 bases between them. The CDR3 sequence is 15 residues long. Per germline, CDR1 MNHEY and CDR2 SMNVEV (reference sequence). CDR3 sequence reads: CASRGTGEAPYEQYF. CDR3 DNA: TGTGCCAGCAGGGGTACAGGGGAGGCGCCCTACGAGCAGTACTTC.

The chain is built from TRBV6-5 and TRBJ1-1; the match to TRBD1 covers 7 bases. With V trimmed by 6 bases and J by 4 bases, 11 bases remained unmatched. Per the germline V gene, CDR1 is MNHEY and CDR2 is SVGAGI. The CDR3 spans 15 residues. The CDR3 here is CASRDRDPFLTEAFF. The CDR3, as DNA: TGTGCCAGCAGAGACAGGGACCCATTCCTCACTGAAGCTTTCTTT.

As DNA, the CDR3 is TGTGCCAGCAATGAGGGGGGGCGCGAGGCCTACGAGCAGTACTTC. Amino acids: CASNEGGREAYEQYF. This rearrangement joins TRBV6-5 to TRBJ2-7; TRBD2 might be the D (7 bases). Germline V gene lookup returns CDR1 MNHEY and CDR2 SVGAGI. The CDR3 covers 15 residues. V dropped 7 bases and J dropped 2 bases, with 18 bases sitting between them.

V is TRBV19 and J is TRBJ1-1; D not resolved. Germline assignment: CDR1 LNHDA and CDR2 SQIVND (reference sequence). V was trimmed by 6 bases and J by 3 bases, leaving 11 bases between them. The CDR3 runs 13 residues. CDR3 sequence (DNA): TGTGCCAGTAGCTGGGCCTCGGACACTGAAGCTTTCTTT. Its protein product is CASSWASDTEAFF.

A remark on this clone: One end of the junction is discordant with germline, which a read error may explain. This sample also contains other DNA sequences that code for the same CDR3. The CDR3 region is CSARGQVGYTF. CDR3 nucleotide sequence: TGCAGTGCAAGAGGGCAGGTTGGCTACACCTTC. The chain has TRBV20-1 and TRBJ1-2; no clear D gene. Germline V gene lookup returns CDR1 DFQATT and CDR2 SNEGSKA (reference sequence). The CDR3 contains 11 residues.

The chain joins TRBV6-4 to TRBJ2-3; TRBD2 agrees at 11 bases. CDR1 MRHNA and CDR2 SNTAGT come from the germline V gene. J was trimmed by 6 bases and V by 6 bases; bases with no gene match: 5. The CDR3 covers 14 residues. CDR3 sequence reads: CASSLAGGLDTQYF. In nucleotides, the CDR3 is TGTGCCAGCAGCCTAGCGGGGGGTTTGGATACGCAGTATTTT.

The CDR3 loop is CASSLVSTYEQYF. The CDR3, as DNA: TGTGCCAGCAGCTTGGTCTCTACCTACGAGCAGTACTTC. The V and J genes are TRBV5-5 and TRBJ2-7; D uncertain. CDR1 and CDR2 from the germline V gene are SGHKS and YYEKEE (reference sequence). Trimming removed 0 bases from V and 2 bases from J, with 6 bases in between. This CDR3 has 13 residues. The full variable domain, in which reference TRBV5-5 and TRBJ2-7 provide the parts outside the CDR3, is DAGVTQSPTHLIKTRGQQVTLRCSPISGHKSVSWYQQVLGQGPQFIFQYYEKEERGRGNFPDRFSARQFPNYSSELNVNALLLGDSALYLCASSLVSTYEQYFGPGTRLTVT.

The table lists this clone with a count of one. The chain uses TRBV4-1 and TRBJ2-3, with TRBD2 identical over 7 bases. The CDR3 contains 16 residues. V trimming: 1 base; J trimming: 2 bases; junction bases outside the gene matches: 6. Germline V gene sequence: CDR1 MGHRA, CDR2 YSYEKL. The CDR3 region is CASSQVASGLTDTQYF. For the CDR3, the DNA is TGCGCCAGCAGCCAAGTAGCTAGCGGACTCACAGATACGCAGTATTTT.

With respect to this clone: Other nucleotide sequences in the sample specify the same CDR3. V is TRBV6-5 and J is TRBJ1-6; D not certain. Trimming cost V 0 bases and J 7 bases, with 13 bases left between them. Germline V lookup: CDR1 MNHEY, CDR2 SVGAGI. This CDR3 comprises 16 residues. The CDR3 loop is CASSYSMAGTNSPLHF. DNA for the CDR3: TGTGCCAGCAGTTACTCGATGGCAGGTACCAATTCACCCCTCCACTTT.

The chain recombines TRBV6-6 with TRBJ1-4; maybe TRBD1 (5 bases). V lost 2 bases and J 4 bases, leaving 8 bases between the germline ends. CDR3 length equals 14 residues. The germline CDR1 and CDR2 sequences are MNHNY and SVGAGI (reference sequence). The CDR3 loop reads CASSYQGSNEKLFF. The DNA for the CDR3 is TGTGCCAGCAGTTACCAGGGTAGTAATGAAAAACTGTTTTTT.

V gene TRBV6-5 combines with J gene TRBJ2-7, with 14 bases identical to TRBD2. The CDR3 has 15 amino acids. The germline gives CDR1 MNHEY, CDR2 SVGAGI. V lost 4 bases and J lost 5; bases outside the gene matches: 4. CDR3 DNA: TGTGCCAGCAGTTTCGGGACTAGCGGGAGCGACGAGCAGTACTTC. Translated, it gives CASSFGTSGSDEQYF.

V and J are TRBV28 and TRBJ2-1; 15 nucleotides match TRBD2. The V gene end was trimmed by 4 bases and the J gene end by 7 bases; junction bases not matched to a gene: 8. Germline assignment: CDR1 MDHEN and CDR2 SYDVKM. The CDR3 extends over 17 amino acids. The CDR3 protein is CASSSWTSGRASNEQFF. The DNA of the CDR3 is TGTGCCAGCAGTTCTTGGACTAGCGGGAGGGCCAGTAATGAGCAGTTCTTC.

The gene calls are TRBV15 and TRBJ2-3; D is unclear. V was clipped by 1 base and J by 2 bases, with 10 bases between them. The germline gives CDR1 LNHNV, CDR2 YYDKDF (reference sequence). The CDR3 consists of 15 residues. The CDR3 nucleotides read TGTGCCACCAGCAGAGGCGGAATCTTCACAGATACGCAGTATTTT. Translating it yields CATSRGGIFTDTQYF.

The V and J genes are TRBV28 and TRBJ1-5; 8 bases line up with TRBD1. The trim removed 8 bases at V and 10 bases at J, leaving 10 bases unmatched. This CDR3 is built from 13 residues. Germline CDR1 is MDHEN and CDR2 is SYDVKM. The CDR3 DNA is TGTGCCAGCCGCCCAGGGGGCCATCTACCCCAGCATTTT. This sequence encodes CASRPGGHLPQHF.